One sample yielded the 23 T cell receptor beta chains listed below, sequenced in a study of Ad26.COV2.S vaccination and SARS-CoV-2 variants. Described treatment: some 20 received Ad26.COV2.S at low or high dose, single or two shots; roughly 5 received placebo; per-sample allocation not given. Repertoires come from day 63 after the first vaccine or placebo injection. Assay: immunoSEQ multiplex PCR; the TCRdb copy retains only in-frame clones and omits some. The profile shows approximately 410,000 clones, approximately 90% of them singletons. The sample in question was peripheral blood, obtained in a trial of Ad26.COV2.S vaccine versus placebo. These receptors were obtained from a person between 18 and 65 years old who received the Ad26.COV2.S COVID-19 vaccine or a placebo.

This chain uses TRBV19 with TRBJ2-1, with 11 nucleotides matching TRBD2. Germline-derived CDR1 and CDR2 are LNHDA and SQIVND (reference sequence). Losses at the gene ends were 9 bases for V and 7 bases for J; bases not matched to a gene: 8. CDR3 length equals 14 residues. CDR3 sequence reads: CASAIAGGTNEQFF. The DNA for the CDR3 is TGTGCCAGCGCGATAGCGGGGGGGACAAATGAGCAGTTCTTC. Complete variable domain (other parts from reference TRBV19 and TRBJ2-1): DGGITQSPKYLFRKEGQNVTLSCEQNLNHDAMYWYRQDPGQGLRLIYYSQIVNDFQKGDIAEGYSVSREKKESFPLTVTSAQKNPTAFYLCASAIAGGTNEQFFGPGTRLTVL.

This clone was counted only a few times. This chain joins TRBV7-6 and TRBJ1-3, with 7 bases fitting TRBD1. CDR1 and CDR2 from the germline V gene are SGHVS and FNYEAQ. V shed 1 base, J shed 2 bases, and the junction held 5 bases outside the gene matches. CDR3 length equals 16 residues. The CDR3 is CASSLEAQGTGNTIYF. CDR3 in DNA: TGTGCCAGCAGCTTAGAAGCACAGGGGACTGGAAACACCATATATTTT. Full variable domain (remainder filled in from reference TRBV7-6 and TRBJ1-3): GAGVSQSPRYKVTKRGQDVALRCDPISGHVSLYWYRQALGQGPEFLTYFNYEAQQDKSGLPNDRFSAERPEGSISTLTIQRTEQRDSAMYRCASSLEAQGTGNTIYFGEGSWLTVV.

The chain combines TRBV6-2 or TRBV6-3 with TRBJ2-1; 10 bases agree with TRBD2. CDR1 is MNHEY, CDR2 SVGEGT, per germline. V gave up 5 bases and J gave up 7 bases; unmatched junction bases: 14. The CDR3 totals 17 residues. The DNA of the CDR3 is TGTGCCAGCAGTGGCCTTGGAGCGGGGGGGCCGTGGAATGAGCAGTTCTTC. It translates to CASSGLGAGGPWNEQFF.

This clone came up a few times. The chain links TRBV24-1 to TRBJ2-7; TRBD1 is a possible D gene (6 bases). This CDR3 has 16 residues. Trimming stripped 4 bases from V and 2 bases from J, with 17 bases between. Germline V gene data show CDR1 as KGHDR and CDR2 as SFDVKD. As DNA, the CDR3 is TGTGCCACCAGTGACCCATCCGGGACAACTACCTACGAGCAGTACTTC. Translating gives CATSDPSGTTTYEQYF.

The chain joins TRBV11-2 to TRBJ1-1; 9 nucleotides agree with TRBD1. The ends lost 7 bases at V and 5 bases at J; junction bases unmatched: 11. This CDR3 comprises 15 residues. Germline CDR1 SGHAT, CDR2 FQNNGV. The CDR3 DNA reads TGTGCCAGCATCCAAAGCGGGACAGGGAGAACTGAAGCTTTCTTT. Its translation is CASIQSGTGRTEAFF.

DNA of the CDR3: TGTGCCAGCAGCTTGAACAGGGGAGGAAACACCATATATTTT. Amino acids: CASSLNRGGNTIYF. This chain joins TRBV5-5 and TRBJ1-3; 7 bases are shared with TRBD1. CDR1 is SGHKS and CDR2 is YYEKEE in the germline V gene (reference sequence). J gave up 4 bases and V 1 base, and 2 bases lay outside the gene matches. The CDR3 sequence is 14 residues long. Looking up the rest from reference TRBV5-5 and TRBJ1-3 gives the full variable domain: DAGVTQSPTHLIKTRGQQVTLRCSPISGHKSVSWYQQVLGQGPQFIFQYYEKEERGRGNFPDRFSARQFPNYSSELNVNALLLGDSALYLCASSLNRGGNTIYFGEGSWLTVV.

This chain uses TRBV7-3 with TRBJ1-2, with D possibly being TRBD1 (6 bases). Germline V gene data show CDR1 as SGHTA and CDR2 as FQGTGA. Trimming left V 5 bases short and J 4 bases short, with 20 bases between. There are 16 residues in the CDR3. The CDR3 protein is CASSPRGRGLGYGYTF. In DNA form, the CDR3 reads TGTGCCAGCAGCCCGCGAGGCCGGGGGCTAGGCTATGGCTACACCTTC.

The rearrangement uses TRBV7-3 and TRBJ1-1, with 8 bases fitting TRBD1. This CDR3 contains 15 residues. With 5 bases clipped from V and 2 bases from J, the junction kept 7 bases outside the gene matches. Per the germline V gene, CDR1 is SGHTA and CDR2 is FQGTGA. The CDR3 sequence: CASSMWTGINTEAFF. The CDR3 nucleotides read TGTGCCAGCAGCATGTGGACAGGGATCAACACTGAAGCTTTCTTT.

This chain links TRBV7-2 with TRBJ1-2, with TRBD1 matching 10 bases. Germline V gene sequence: CDR1 SGHTA, CDR2 FQGNSA. The CDR3 spans 17 residues. V trimming: 1 base; J trimming: 3 bases; junction bases outside the gene matches: 8. The CDR3 sequence: CASSLGSDRGLDYGYTF. CDR3 DNA: TGTGCCAGCAGCTTAGGCTCCGACAGGGGGCTGGACTATGGCTACACCTTC.

The chain is built from TRBV14 and TRBJ2-3; 8 positions match TRBD1. The CDR3 runs 15 residues. The germline V gene encodes CDR1 SGHDN and CDR2 FVKESK. J lost 4 bases, V lost 0 bases, and 3 bases had no gene match. The CDR3, as DNA: TGTGCCAGCAGCCAAGAAGGACAGGGATCAGATACGCAGTATTTT. It is translated as CASSQEGQGSDTQYF.

This chain uses TRBV6-2 or TRBV6-3 with TRBJ2-1; possible D gene TRBD2, 6 bases. The CDR3 covers 14 residues. V lost 5 bases to trimming and J lost 6 bases, with 14 bases between them. From germline, CDR1 is MNHEY and CDR2 SVGEGT. As DNA, the CDR3 is TGTGCCAGCAGTCCCCCCCGGGGGACCAATGAGCAGTTCTTC. Translation: CASSPPRGTNEQFF.

In its sample, this clone was seen once. The J gene is TRBJ2-1, the V gene TRBV15; TRBD1 agrees at 9 bases. Trimming cost V 0 bases and J 10 bases; bases outside gene matches: 10. In germline, CDR1 is LNHNV, CDR2 YYDKDF (reference sequence). CDR3 length: 16 residues. CDR3 protein: CATSRDPGQGYLEQFF. The CDR3 DNA reads TGTGCCACCAGCAGAGACCCAGGACAGGGGTATCTCGAGCAGTTCTTC.

The chain combines TRBV6-5 with TRBJ1-2; the D gene is possibly TRBD1 (6 bases). Trimming removed 6 bases at V and 7 bases at J, with 15 bases between. Germline assignment: CDR1 MNHEY and CDR2 SVGAGI. This CDR3 is 13 amino acids long. This chain's CDR3 is CASRPQGGGGYTF. The CDR3 DNA reads as TGTGCCAGCAGACCACAGGGAGGCGGTGGCTACACCTTC.

This chain connects TRBV6-2 or TRBV6-3 to TRBJ2-7, with 9 bases matching TRBD1. V was clipped by 6 bases and J by 6 bases; unmatched bases: 9. Germline CDR1 and CDR2: MNHEY and SVGEGT. The CDR3 covers 14 residues. In nucleotides, the CDR3 is TGTGCCAGCAGCCGAACGGGACAGGGTTTCGAGCAGTACTTC. Translation: CASSRTGQGFEQYF.

The chain combines TRBV7-9 with TRBJ2-2; D may correspond to TRBD1 or TRBD2 (6 bases each). The CDR3 totals 16 residues. The germline V gene encodes CDR1 SEHNR and CDR2 FQNEAQ (reference sequence). V was pared by 6 bases and J by 7 bases, with 21 bases between. CDR3 protein: CASRGGTGGDGGELFF. DNA for the CDR3: TGTGCCAGCAGGGGGGGCACAGGCGGGGACGGCGGGGAGCTGTTTTTT.

This chain connects TRBV6-1 to TRBJ2-5; 7 positions match TRBD2. Germline V gene data show CDR1 as MNHNS and CDR2 as SASEGT. The length of the CDR3 is 15 residues. With 7 bases clipped from V and 5 bases from J, the junction kept 13 bases outside the gene matches. CDR3 coding DNA: TGTGCCAGCACCCCCGTCGGCGGGGGTTTCGAGACCCAGTACTTC. As protein: CASTPVGGGFETQYF.

This chain joins TRBV4-3 and TRBJ2-3; 8 bases line up with TRBD2. Per germline, CDR1 LGHNA and CDR2 YSLEER. Losses at the gene ends were 0 bases for V and 2 bases for J; bases not matched to a gene: 10. There are 18 residues in the CDR3. This CDR3 reads CASSQDRIGGGNTDTQYF. The CDR3 DNA sequence: TGCGCCAGCAGCCAAGATCGCATCGGGGGGGGAAACACAGATACGCAGTATTTT.

The chain has TRBV27 and TRBJ2-7; unclear D gene. CDR1 is MNHEY and CDR2 is SMNVEV in the germline V gene (reference sequence). This CDR3 has 14 amino acids. V lost 2 bases and J lost 2, with 10 bases in between. The CDR3 spells CASSLRRKPYEQYF. The CDR3 coding sequence is TGTGCCAGCAGTTTACGCAGGAAGCCCTACGAGCAGTACTTC.

The CDR3 DNA is TGCGCCAGCAGCCTTTGGGCTGGGGGGGGGCCCGGCGGGGAGCTGTTTTTT. Translating gives CASSLWAGGGPGGELFF. The chain has TRBV4-1 and TRBJ2-2, with D perhaps matching TRBD2 (7 bases). Trimming removed 4 bases at V and 7 bases at J, with 22 bases between. From germline, CDR1 is MGHRA and CDR2 YSYEKL. CDR3 size: 17 residues.

V gene TRBV28 combines with J gene TRBJ2-2, with D unresolved. Deletions cut 10 bases from V and 6 bases from J, with 6 bases between. The V gene's germline CDR1 is MDHEN and CDR2 SYDVKM. The CDR3 has 10 amino acids. The CDR3 sequence is CATAAGELFF. The CDR3 DNA is TGTGCCACCGCCGCCGGGGAGCTGTTTTTT.

This CDR3 is CASSQVGGGTSSYNEQFF. In DNA form, the CDR3 reads TGCGCCAGCAGCCAAGTCGGCGGGGGGACGAGCTCCTACAATGAGCAGTTCTTC. The chain recombines TRBV4-3 with TRBJ2-1; 8 bases align to TRBD2. Trimming at V came to 1 base and at J to 0 bases, leaving 8 bases not matched to a gene. CDR1 LGHNA and CDR2 YSLEER come from the germline V gene. The CDR3 consists of 18 residues.

The sample holds a few counts of this clone. The CDR3 protein is CASSHGEPYNEQFF. CDR3 in DNA: TGTGCCAGCAGCCACGGAGAGCCGTACAATGAGCAGTTCTTC. V usage is TRBV7-3 and J usage is TRBJ2-1; D ambiguous. The CDR3 is made up of 14 amino acids. From germline, CDR1 is SGHTA and CDR2 FQGTGA. The V and J ends lost 5 bases and 4 bases respectively, with 12 bases between them.

This clone was seen a single time. The rearrangement uses TRBV6-5 and TRBJ2-7, with 9 bases lining up with TRBD2. Germline CDR1 is MNHEY and CDR2 is SVGAGI. The CDR3 spans 16 residues. Germline trimming cut 2 bases from V and 0 bases from J; bases unmatched to any gene: 5. The DNA for the CDR3 is TGTGCCAGCAGTTACACCCGGCGGGGGGGCTCCTACGAGCAGTACTTC. Amino acids: CASSYTRRGGSYEQYF.